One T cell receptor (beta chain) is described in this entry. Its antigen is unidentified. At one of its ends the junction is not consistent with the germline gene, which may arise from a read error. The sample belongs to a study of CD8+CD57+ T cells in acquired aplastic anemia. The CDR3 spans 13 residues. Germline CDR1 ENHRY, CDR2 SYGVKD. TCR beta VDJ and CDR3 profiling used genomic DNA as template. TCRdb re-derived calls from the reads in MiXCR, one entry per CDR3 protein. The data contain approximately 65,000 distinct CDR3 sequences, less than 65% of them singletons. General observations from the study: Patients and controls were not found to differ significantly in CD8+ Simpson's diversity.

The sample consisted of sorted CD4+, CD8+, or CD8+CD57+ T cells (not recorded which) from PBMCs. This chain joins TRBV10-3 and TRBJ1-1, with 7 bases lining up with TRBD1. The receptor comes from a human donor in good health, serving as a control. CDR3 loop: CASGDREDTEAFF. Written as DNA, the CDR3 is TGTGCCTCGGGGGACAGAGAGGACACTGAGGCTTTCTTT.